This T cell receptor (beta chain) was retrieved from a study of blood T cell repertoires in COVID-19. Study at large: There were acute and convalescent COVID-19 samples, and they came from the United States, Italy and Spain. In each case, the material was cDNA or gDNA derived from T cells, B-cell-depleted T cells, or PBMCs.

The CDR3 contains 19 residues. V shed 4 bases and J 7 bases; nucleotides not matched to a gene: 15. In germline, CDR1 is SGHNT, CDR2 YYREEE (reference sequence). Authors' methods: The assay estimated nucleated cells by amplifying reference gene primers. The table came from immunoSEQ multiplex PCR; TCRdb's copy has only in-frame clones and leaves some out. The DNA was the basis for D and trimming; V, J and clone size are from that table. Here the sample spans over 100,000 clones, approximately 80% being singletons. The source of this sequence is a woman older than 75 with acute or convalescent COVID-19. The genes are TRBV5-4 and TRBJ2-2, with 14 bases fitting TRBD2. Sequencing used peripheral blood. The CDR3 sequence: CASSLGTPGTSGSIGELFF. The CDR3 bases are TGTGCCAGCAGCCTTGGGACACCGGGGACTAGCGGGAGTATCGGGGAGCTGTTTTTT.